The rows below give T cell receptor beta chains drawn from one sample of a study of cytomegalovirus exposure and HLA in healthy donors. Here immunoSEQ multiplex PCR was the method, and the copy in TCRdb shows in-frame clones only, minus some. The sample shows around 200,000 clones, around 80% of them seen only once. The source material was PBMCs. These receptors all come from a young man in good health and CMV-seronegative. CDR3s include the opening cysteine and the closing phenylalanine or tryptophan. A D gene is named only where the DNA matches it firmly. Rows may omit the clone size; those that give it use once, few, many or a size class.

CDR3	DNA	V	J	D	size
CASRPTAAGGNQPQHF	TGTGCCAGCAGACCCACAGCGGCCGGTGGCAATCAGCCCCAGCATTTT	TRBV2	TRBJ1-5	.	once
CASRREGGQYQEAFF	TGTGCCAGCAGACGAGAGGGTGGGCAGTACCAAGAAGCTTTCTTT	TRBV28	TRBJ1-1	.	.
CATSRSGSNEQFF	TGTGCCACCAGCAGGAGCGGGAGCAATGAGCAGTTCTTC	TRBV15	TRBJ2-1	TRBD2	.
CASILGGITDTQYF	TGCGCCAGTATCCTCGGGGGGATCACAGATACGCAGTATTTT	TRBV4-1	TRBJ2-3	TRBD2	.
CASSLWAGRFNYGYTF	TGTGCCAGCAGTTTATGGGCGGGCCGCTTTAACTATGGCTACACCTTC	TRBV27	TRBJ1-2	.	.
CASGDTYTDTQYF	TGTGCCAGCGGTGACACTTACACAGATACGCAGTATTTT	TRBV9	TRBJ2-3	.	.
CASSLAVSNNRVAEAFF	TGTGCCAGCAGCTTAGCGGTCTCTAACAACAGGGTCGCTGAAGCTTTCTTT	TRBV7-9	TRBJ1-1	.	.
CASSLDRGRLLAGELFF	TGCGCCAGCAGCTTGGACAGGGGGAGATTGTTAGCCGGGGAGCTGTTTTTT	TRBV5-1	TRBJ2-2	TRBD1	.
CASGTFGGESTDTQYF	TGTGCCAGCGGTACTTTCGGGGGGGAGAGCACAGATACGCAGTATTTT	TRBV5-4	TRBJ2-3	TRBD2	.
CASSYSPTGYEQYF	TGTGCCAGCAGTTACAGTCCGACAGGGTACGAGCAGTACTTC	TRBV6-6	TRBJ2-7	TRBD1	.
CASSPEASGRINTGELFF	TGTGCCAGCAGCCCAGAGGCTAGCGGGCGGATCAACACCGGGGAGCTGTTTTTT	TRBV5-5	TRBJ2-2	TRBD2	.
CASRPSRTGGAGYGYTF	TGTGCCAGCAGGCCATCCCGGACAGGGGGTGCTGGCTATGGCTACACCTTC	TRBV28	TRBJ1-2	TRBD1	.
CASTTRGGFYGYTF	TGTGCCAGCACTACACGAGGGGGTTTCTATGGCTACACCTTC	TRBV5-4	TRBJ1-2	.	once
CASSLALSRVGNQPQHF	TGTGCCAGCAGCTTAGCGCTTTCCAGGGTAGGCAATCAGCCCCAGCATTTT	TRBV7-2	TRBJ1-5	.	few
CASSSGGQPQHF	TGTGCCAGCAGCTCGGGGGGTCAGCCCCAGCATTTT	TRBV7-9	TRBJ1-5	.	.
CASSQGLRGVEAFF	TGCGCCAGCAGCCAAGGATTACGGGGGGTTGAAGCTTTCTTT	TRBV4-1	TRBJ1-1	.	many
CASSLISSYEQYF	TGTGCCAGCAGCTTGATTAGCTCCTACGAGCAGTACTTC	TRBV7-2	TRBJ2-7	.	.
CASSAGQGPYNEQFF	TGTGCCAGCAGTGCAGGGCAGGGCCCATACAATGAGCAGTTCTTC	TRBV6-1	TRBJ2-1	.	.
CASSFLSGTGELFF	TGTGCCAGCAGCTTTCTTAGCGGTACCGGGGAGCTGTTTTTT	TRBV7-3	TRBJ2-2	.	.
CATSRGDSNYGYTF	TGTGCCACCAGCAGAGGCGACAGTAACTATGGCTACACCTTC	TRBV15	TRBJ1-2	.	.
CASSLGGYRTQETQYF	TGTGCCAGCAGTTTGGGGGGTTATCGAACGCAAGAGACCCAGTACTTC	TRBV28	TRBJ2-5	.	.
CSASPRMVAETQYF	TGCAGCGCATCCCCTCGGATGGTAGCAGAGACCCAGTACTTC	TRBV29-1	TRBJ2-5	.	.
CASSQILSLRAGNEKLFF	TGCGCCAGCAGCCAAATCCTCTCGTTGAGGGCGGGGAATGAAAAACTGTTTTTT	TRBV4-1	TRBJ1-4	.	.
CSVTLAGGFRDTQYF	TGCAGCGTGACCCTAGCGGGAGGGTTTCGAGATACGCAGTATTTT	TRBV29-1	TRBJ2-3	TRBD2	.
CASKGGLAGDMDAGELFF	TGTGCCAGCAAGGGAGGACTAGCGGGGGATATGGACGCCGGGGAGCTGTTTTTT	TRBV9	TRBJ2-2	TRBD2	.
CASSPTLQGGYGYTF	TGTGCCAGCAGTCCCACGCTACAGGGCGGCTATGGCTACACCTTC	TRBV28	TRBJ1-2	.	few
CASSLTGVKNIQYF	TGCGCCAGCAGCTTGACGGGAGTCAAAAACATTCAGTACTTC	TRBV5-1	TRBJ2-4	.	.
CASSLEGQGYEQYF	TGCGCCAGCAGCTTGGAGGGACAGGGCTACGAGCAGTACTTC	TRBV5-1	TRBJ2-7	TRBD1	.
CASSSPPGGLSDEQYF	TGTGCCAGCAGCTCCCCCCCGGGAGGGCTTTCCGACGAGCAGTACTTC	TRBV7-2	TRBJ2-7	TRBD2	.
CAWSQGAPNYGYTF	TGTGCCTGGAGTCAGGGGGCGCCTAACTATGGCTACACCTTC	TRBV30	TRBJ1-2	TRBD1	few
CASSLVRPNWAGLQETQYF	TGTGCCAGCAGTTTAGTACGGCCGAACTGGGCGGGACTCCAAGAGACCCAGTACTTC	TRBV27	TRBJ2-5	.	.
CASSVAGGQVETQYF	TGTGCCAGCAGCGTAGCCGGGGGTCAGGTCGAGACCCAGTACTTC	TRBV9	TRBJ2-5	.	.
CASSFGLAEQETQYF	TGTGCCAGCAGCTTCGGACTAGCGGAACAAGAGACCCAGTACTTC	TRBV11-2	TRBJ2-5	TRBD2	.
CASSPPRSAGPNSPLHF	TGTGCCAGCAGTCCCCCCCGATCGGCAGGGCCCAATTCACCCCTCCACTTT	TRBV27	TRBJ1-6	.	.
CASSFTGSPYEQYF	TGTGCCAGCAGCTTCACAGGGTCTCCCTACGAGCAGTACTTC	TRBV7-6	TRBJ2-7	.	.
CASSQGTDINEKLFF	TGTGCCAGCAGCCAAGGAACAGATATTAATGAAAAACTGTTTTTT	TRBV4-2	TRBJ1-4	.	.
CASRPPVTSLDTQYF	TGTGCCAGCAGACCCCCTGTGACTAGTCTGGATACGCAGTATTTT	TRBV28	TRBJ2-3	.	.
CSVGGVSLDTQYF	TGCAGCGTAGGGGGGGTCTCGCTAGATACGCAGTATTTT	TRBV29-1	TRBJ2-3	.	few
CASSLFGTDIYGYTF	TGTGCCAGCAGCTTATTTGGGACAGACATCTATGGCTACACCTTC	TRBV7-2	TRBJ1-2	TRBD1	.
CASSSMRNQPQHF	TGTGCCAGCAGCTCTATGAGAAATCAGCCCCAGCATTTT	TRBV11-2	TRBJ1-5	.	once
CARSIPGTNYNEQFF	TGTGCCAGAAGCATCCCCGGGACAAACTACAATGAGCAGTTCTTC	TRBV7-5	TRBJ2-1	.	.
CASSRGLAGAGEQYF	TGTGCCAGCAGCAGGGGACTAGCGGGAGCTGGGGAGCAGTACTTC	TRBV7-9	TRBJ2-7	TRBD2	few
CASHSGGPGEAFF	TGTGCCAGCCATTCCGGGGGACCTGGTGAAGCTTTCTTT	TRBV2	TRBJ1-1	.	.
CASSFYRDRGRDTEAFF	TGCGCCAGCAGCTTTTACCGGGACAGGGGGAGGGACACTGAAGCTTTCTTT	TRBV5-1	TRBJ1-1	TRBD1	.
CASSISAGVTTDTQYF	TGTGCCAGCAGCATATCAGCGGGAGTGACGACAGATACGCAGTATTTT	TRBV6-4	TRBJ2-3	TRBD2	.
CATRTSGNTIYF	TGTGCCACCAGGACAAGCGGAAACACCATATATTTT	TRBV25-1	TRBJ1-3	.	.
CASSLGQGDYGYTF	TGCGCCAGCAGCCTTGGACAGGGGGACTATGGCTACACCTTC	TRBV5-1	TRBJ1-2	TRBD1	.
CASSLHKTTYEQYF	TGTGCCAGCAGTTTACACAAAACCACCTACGAGCAGTACTTC	TRBV27	TRBJ2-7	.	.
CASRRLHEQYF	TGTGCCAGCAGAAGACTCCACGAGCAGTACTTC	TRBV27	TRBJ2-7	.	.
CASSPRSSPTQYF	TGTGCCAGCAGCCCTCGTAGTTCCCCAACCCAGTACTTC	TRBV7-2	TRBJ2-5	.	.
CASSDDGLSPLHF	TGTGCCAGCAGTGACGACGGACTCTCACCCCTCCACTTT	TRBV6-4	TRBJ1-6	.	.
CATSRGDRGQKDTQYF	TGTGCCACCAGCAGAGGGGACAGGGGGCAGAAAGATACGCAGTATTTT	TRBV15	TRBJ2-3	TRBD1	.
CAWSVNFYEWQYF	TGTGCCTGGAGTGTAAACTTCTACGAGTGGCAGTACTTC	TRBV30	TRBJ2-7	.	.
CASSEGGLVTNTEAFF	TGTGCCAGCAGTGAAGGGGGCTTGGTTACCAACACTGAAGCTTTCTTT	TRBV2	TRBJ1-1	.	few
CASSFGSVPYNEQFF	TGTGCCAGCAGCTTCGGGTCAGTTCCCTACAATGAGCAGTTCTTC	TRBV11-3	TRBJ2-1	.	.
CASSLNGDGNTIYF	TGCGCCAGCAGCTTGAATGGAGATGGAAACACCATATATTTT	TRBV5-1	TRBJ1-3	.	once
CASRTRGAGEKLFF	TGTGCCAGTAGGACAAGGGGCGCGGGAGAAAAACTGTTTTTT	TRBV6-1	TRBJ1-4	.	.